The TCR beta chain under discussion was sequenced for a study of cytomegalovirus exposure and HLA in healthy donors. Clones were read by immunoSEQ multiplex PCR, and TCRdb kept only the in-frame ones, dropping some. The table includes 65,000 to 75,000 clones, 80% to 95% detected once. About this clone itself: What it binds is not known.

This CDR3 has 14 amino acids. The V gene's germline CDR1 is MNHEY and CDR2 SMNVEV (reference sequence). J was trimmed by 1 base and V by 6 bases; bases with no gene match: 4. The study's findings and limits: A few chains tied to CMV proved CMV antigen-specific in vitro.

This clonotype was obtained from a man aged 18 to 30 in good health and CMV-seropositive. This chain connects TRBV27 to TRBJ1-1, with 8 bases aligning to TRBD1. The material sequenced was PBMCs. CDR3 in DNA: TGTGCCAGCAGAACAGGGGGGGGGAACACTGAAGCTTTCTTT. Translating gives CASRTGGGNTEAFF.